This T cell receptor beta chain is drawn from a study of T cells in Graves' hyperthyroidism and ophthalmopathy (dated by TCRdb to the late 2010s). Describing the broader study: Peripheral blood samples were taken at the time of initial diagnosis, prior to any treatment. TCR V-J signatures able to tell the groups apart were searched for in a discovery cohort of some 97 patients, of whom over 40 had Graves' ophthalmopathy and about 60 had stable Graves' hyperthyroidism. Whether ophthalmopathy could be predicted prospectively was tested in an independent validation cohort made up of 18 to 20 hyperthyroidism patients plus 17 patients who later progressed to ophthalmopathy. The roughly 90 discovery patients were divided at random into training and test sets in a 7:3 ratio. In addition, the study compared T-cell repertoires in thyroid tissue and in blood from over 5 Graves' hyperthyroidism patients. Once sampling was done, hyperthyroidism patients were given methimazole at a starting dose of 30 mg daily, whereas ophthalmopathy patients were given high-dose intravenous methylprednisolone. The paper describes TCR Vbeta CDR3 sequencing of fewer than 150 peripheral blood samples, made up of about 41 ophthalmopathy patients, around 78 hyperthyroidism patients and 17 progressor patients. General study outcomes and caveats: In cross-validation, a model built on a 13 V-J signature told ophthalmopathy apart from stable hyperthyroidism with approximately 91% sensitivity and roughly 83% specificity, and in testing the same model reached 80%/75%. Most expanded thyroid clonotypes (frequency above 0.001) were also found in blood, which suggests that blood repertoires may mirror thyroid immune responses. In validation, the model predicted progression to ophthalmopathy with approximately 70% sensitivity and about 72% specificity, a median of about six months before onset. No statistical method was used to set the sample size in advance, and investigators knew the group allocation.

This clonotype was seen repeatedly, ten times or more. There is no known antigen for this receptor. Qualities for individual bases were not recorded, and no much larger clone is one base off. Amplification of TCR beta CDR3 regions was carried out from RNA transcripts. A first-round RT-PCR of the TCR CDR3 used the HTBI primer set with the Qiagen OneStep RT-PCR kit. Libraries were constructed in a second round of multiplex PCR, after which size selection and purification were carried out. Paired-end sequencing of the libraries was performed with 100 bp reads on an Illumina HiSeq2000. For the original study's pipeline: Raw data were processed with SOAPnuke, discarding reads with adapters, uncalled bases, mean Phred below 15, or no exact constant-primer or identifier match. High-quality paired reads were merged with COPE v1.2.5, and unique nucleotide sequences were defined as clonotypes. MiTCR v1.1 was used to align clonotypes to the IMGT TRBV, TRBD and TRBJ reference segments. The analysis included only V-J combinations with a frequency above 0.0001, which together covered 99% to 99.2% of the repertoires. A TCS score was defined as the ratio of F50 (clonal expansion) to E x V (chaos), with BLOSUM62-based TCRdist applied between CDR3 peptides within each V-J. Welch's t-statistics and random forest reduced around 520 V-J features to 10 to 15, which were used in a naive Bayes classifier (R e1071). The raw public data were reprocessed by TCRdb itself: fastp quality trimming at Q25, MiXCR clonotype calling, in-frame beta chains only. CDR3 protein duplicates are merged, each entry listing the most common genes and DNA. What appears here as the V and J calls and clone size reflects TCRdb's work, not the paper's. The sample has about 420,000 distinct CDR3 sequences on record, roughly 14% of them singletons. The ten largest clones capture approximately 7.5% of the sample.

Graves' hyperthyroidism was defined as stable when no progression to ophthalmopathy occurred over 18 months of follow-up. Hyperthyroidism patients were newly diagnosed, had a disease duration of under 2 months, and were aged 18 to 65 years. Any patient with an uncontrolled infection, another autoimmune disease, pregnancy or lactation was excluded. Diagnoses were based on clinical symptoms, serum thyroxine and TRAb, thyroid ultrasound and orbital computed tomography. PBMCs were separated from roughly 10 ml of fresh peripheral blood using Ficoll-Paque density gradient centrifugation. Total RNA was extracted using Trizol reagent, and RNA quality was assessed on an Agilent 2100 Bioanalyzer. Including the terminal cysteine and phenylalanine, the CDR3 comprises 17 residues. The DNA shown is the 51-base CDR3, in frame from base 1. The germline V gene (reference sequence) specifies SGHKS as CDR1 and YYEKEE as CDR2. Trimming removed 4 bases from V and 4 bases from J; the gene matches leave 9 bases unexplained.

Source material: blood. The sequence is built from TRBV5-5 and TRBJ2-5; 14 central nucleotides agree with TRBD2. The TCR was taken from a woman aged 18-30 years with Graves' hyperthyroidism. The sequence in DNA is TGTGCCAGCAGCGAGGGACTAGCGGGGGCCGGGGGAGAGACCCAGTACTTC. This translates into CASSEGLAGAGGETQYF.